These T cell receptor beta chains were read from a single sample in a study of CD8 T cells in ankylosing spondylitis. TCRdb re-analysed the 5' RACE reads in MiXCR, keeping a single row per CDR3 protein. The table has about 160,000 distinct CDR3 sequences, 18% seen once; the top ten hold 7.8%. Material: blood, either unsorted or a sorted T cell fraction (not recorded which). These receptors were collected from a male donor with ankylosing spondylitis or in good health (not recorded which). Both conserved end residues are trimmed from each CDR3. Each record gives: V gene, J gene, CDR3 protein.

v_gene: TRBV4-2
j_gene: TRBJ2-3
CDR3aa: ASSPIVGLLGTDTQY

v_gene: TRBV28
j_gene: TRBJ2-2
CDR3aa: ASLGTGNTGELF

v_gene: TRBV18
j_gene: TRBJ2-1
CDR3aa: ASSLLLAGVNNEQF

v_gene: TRBV20-1
j_gene: TRBJ2-3
CDR3aa: SAVLTDTQY

v_gene: TRBV29-1
j_gene: TRBJ1-1
CDR3aa: SVDSSTGAMNTEAF

v_gene: TRBV12-3/TRBV12-4
j_gene: TRBJ1-3
CDR3aa: ASSFWAVGNTIY

v_gene: TRBV2
j_gene: TRBJ2-5
CDR3aa: ASSVDIAQETQY

v_gene: TRBV7-6
j_gene: TRBJ2-7
CDR3aa: ASSLDGGQGTYEQY

v_gene: TRBV5-1
j_gene: TRBJ1-2
CDR3aa: ASSYQARAANYGYT

v_gene: TRBV11-2
j_gene: TRBJ1-3
CDR3aa: ASSLVGLRDVPGGDTIY

v_gene: TRBV7-3
j_gene: TRBJ1-1
CDR3aa: ASSLGGAENTEAF

v_gene: TRBV3-1
j_gene: TRBJ2-1
CDR3aa: ASSQVSLAGGTYEQF

v_gene: TRBV4-1
j_gene: TRBJ2-7
CDR3aa: ASSQGRSYEQY

v_gene: TRBV24-1
j_gene: TRBJ1-2
CDR3aa: ATSDLKGTGPDYGYT

v_gene: TRBV28
j_gene: TRBJ2-2
CDR3aa: ASHENTGELF

v_gene: TRBV20-1
j_gene: TRBJ1-1
CDR3aa: SAERMNTEAF

v_gene: TRBV5-1
j_gene: TRBJ2-7
CDR3aa: ASSLEGYEQY